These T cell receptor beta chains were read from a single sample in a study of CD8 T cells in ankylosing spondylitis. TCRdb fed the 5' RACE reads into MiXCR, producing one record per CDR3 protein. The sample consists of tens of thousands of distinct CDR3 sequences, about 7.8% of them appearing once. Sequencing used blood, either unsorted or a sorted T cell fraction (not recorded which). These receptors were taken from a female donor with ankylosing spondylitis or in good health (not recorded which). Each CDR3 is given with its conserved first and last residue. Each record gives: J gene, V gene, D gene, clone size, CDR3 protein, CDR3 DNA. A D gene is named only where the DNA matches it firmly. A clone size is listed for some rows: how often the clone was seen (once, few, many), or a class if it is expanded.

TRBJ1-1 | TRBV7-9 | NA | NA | CASSGRQDPEGLKAFF | TGTGCCAGCAGCGGTCGACAAGATCCTGAGGGCCTGAAAGCTTTCTTT
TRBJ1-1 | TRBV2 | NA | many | CASSDLQGNTEAFF | TGTGCCAGCAGTGATCTTCAGGGTAACACTGAAGCTTTCTTT
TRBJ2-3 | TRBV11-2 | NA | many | CASSLGGSAQYF | TGTGCCAGCAGCCTAGGGGGGAGTGCGCAGTATTTT
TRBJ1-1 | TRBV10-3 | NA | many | CAISDGVGHTEAFF | TGTGCCATCAGTGACGGGGTCGGACACACTGAAGCTTTCTTT
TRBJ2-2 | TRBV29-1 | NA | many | CSVLDHDRELFF | TGCAGCGTTCTGGACCACGACCGGGAGCTGTTTTTT
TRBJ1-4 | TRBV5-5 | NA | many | CASSLFFGANEKLFF | TGTGCCAGCAGCTTGTTTTTCGGGGCTAATGAAAAACTGTTTTTT
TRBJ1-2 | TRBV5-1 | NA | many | CASSLTTDVYGYTF | TGCGCCAGCAGCTTGACCACGGATGTTTATGGCTACACCTTC
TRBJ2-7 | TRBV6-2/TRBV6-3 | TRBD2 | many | CASLRTSGPYEQYF | TGTGCCAGCTTAAGGACTAGCGGACCCTACGAGCAGTACTTC
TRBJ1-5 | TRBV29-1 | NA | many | CSVRVVGQPQHF | TGCAGCGTCAGGGTGGTTGGACAGCCCCAGCATTTT
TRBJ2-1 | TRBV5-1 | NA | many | CASSLALRTEQFF | TGCGCCAGCAGCTTGGCACTACGCACTGAGCAGTTCTTC
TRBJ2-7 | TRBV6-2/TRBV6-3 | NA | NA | CASSPGTPYEQYF | TGTGCCAGCAGTCCCGGGACACCATACGAGCAGTACTTC
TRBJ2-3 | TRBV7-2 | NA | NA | CASSSRMGATDTQYF | TGTGCCAGCAGCTCACGAATGGGGGCAACGGATACGCAGTATTTT
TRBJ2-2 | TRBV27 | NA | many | CASSLSQGNTGELFF | TGTGCCAGCAGTTTATCACAGGGGAACACCGGGGAGCTGTTTTTT
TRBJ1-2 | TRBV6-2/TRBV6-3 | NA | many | CASGYTGGGYTF | TGTGCCAGCGGATATACAGGAGGCGGCTACACCTTC
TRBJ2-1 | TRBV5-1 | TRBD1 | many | CASSPQQGNEQFF | TGCGCCAGCAGCCCGCAACAGGGGAATGAGCAGTTCTTC
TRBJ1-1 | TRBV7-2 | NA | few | CASSLPGSTEAFF | TGTGCCAGCAGCTTACCAGGGAGCACTGAAGCTTTCTTT
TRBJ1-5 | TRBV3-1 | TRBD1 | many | CASSLGQGNQPQHF | TGTGCCAGCAGCCTTGGACAGGGTAATCAGCCCCAGCATTTT
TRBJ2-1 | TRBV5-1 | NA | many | CASSRRQVQMRNEQFF | TGCGCCAGCAGCCGGAGACAGGTACAGATGCGCAATGAGCAGTTCTTC
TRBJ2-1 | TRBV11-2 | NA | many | CASSSTPHLEQFF | TGTGCCAGCAGCTCAACACCCCATCTTGAGCAGTTCTTC
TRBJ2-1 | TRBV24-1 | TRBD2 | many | CATSDATSGGFGEQFF | TGTGCCACCAGTGACGCCACTAGCGGGGGTTTCGGTGAGCAGTTCTTC
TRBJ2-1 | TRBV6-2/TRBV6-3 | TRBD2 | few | CASSYSGTSRPLGNEQFF | TGTGCCAGCAGTTACTCCGGGACTAGTAGACCCCTTGGCAATGAGCAGTTCTTC
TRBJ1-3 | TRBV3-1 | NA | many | CASSQVLHPGNTIYF | TGTGCCAGCAGCCAAGTACTACATCCTGGAAACACCATATATTTT
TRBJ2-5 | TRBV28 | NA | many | CASREGQQETQYF | TGTGCCAGCAGGGAGGGACAGCAAGAGACCCAGTACTTC
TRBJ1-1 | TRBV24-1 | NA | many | CATSDLERNTEAFF | TGTGCCACCAGTGATTTGGAGAGAAACACTGAAGCTTTCTTT
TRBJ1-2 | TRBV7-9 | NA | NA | CASSLAPEAHGYTF | TGTGCCAGCAGCCTGGCTCCCGAGGCCCATGGCTACACCTTC
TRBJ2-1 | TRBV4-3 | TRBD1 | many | CASSQDGTGGYNEQFF | TGCGCCAGCAGCCAAGATGGGACAGGGGGCTACAATGAGCAGTTCTTC
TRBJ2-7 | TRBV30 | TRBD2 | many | CAWSNPGLAFYEQYF | TGTGCCTGGAGTAACCCGGGACTAGCGTTTTACGAGCAGTACTTC
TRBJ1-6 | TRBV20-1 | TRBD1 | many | CSARVTGGSPLHF | TGCAGTGCTAGAGTGACAGGGGGTTCACCCCTCCACTTT
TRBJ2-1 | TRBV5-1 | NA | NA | CASSLPTGTASYNEQFF | TGCGCCAGCAGCTTGCCCACCGGGACGGCCTCCTACAATGAGCAGTTCTTC
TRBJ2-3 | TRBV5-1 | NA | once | CASSPQGLWTDTQYF | TGCGCCAGCAGCCCCCAGGGTTTATGGACAGATACGCAGTATTTT
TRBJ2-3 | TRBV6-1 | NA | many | CASSPGSGDTQYF | TGTGCCAGCAGCCCCGGGAGCGGGGATACGCAGTATTTT
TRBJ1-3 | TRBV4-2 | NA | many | CASSLPPDGSGNTIYF | TGTGCCAGCAGCCTACCCCCCGACGGCTCTGGAAACACCATATATTTT
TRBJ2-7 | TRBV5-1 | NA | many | CASSLAGALTYEQYF | TGCGCCAGCAGCTTGGCAGGGGCTCTGACCTACGAGCAGTACTTC
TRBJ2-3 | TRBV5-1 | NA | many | CASSPRDRTDTQYF | TGCGCCAGCAGCCCTAGGGATCGCACAGATACGCAGTATTTT
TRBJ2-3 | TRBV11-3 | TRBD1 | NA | CASSSGGTQYF | TGTGCCAGCAGCTCAGGGGGTACGCAGTATTTT
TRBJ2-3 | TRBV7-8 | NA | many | CASSPGPRPFSDTQYF | TGTGCCAGCAGCCCTGGGCCTAGACCCTTTAGCGATACGCAGTATTTT
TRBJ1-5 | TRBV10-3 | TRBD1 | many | CAISDLGQGNQPQHF | TGTGCCATCAGTGACCTGGGACAGGGCAATCAGCCCCAGCATTTT
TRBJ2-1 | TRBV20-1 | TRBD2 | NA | CSGRRESYNEQFF | TGCAGTGGGAGGCGGGAGTCCTACAATGAGCAGTTCTTC
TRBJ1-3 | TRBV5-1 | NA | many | CASGEAVSGNTIYF | TGCGCCAGCGGGGAGGCGGTCTCTGGAAACACCATATATTTT
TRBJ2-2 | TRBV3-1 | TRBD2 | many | CASSQGLAGLYAGELFF | TGTGCCAGCAGCCAAGGGTTAGCGGGGCTTTATGCCGGGGAGCTGTTTTTT
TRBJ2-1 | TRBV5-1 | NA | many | CASGGSWGPDINEQFF | TGCGCCAGCGGGGGTAGTTGGGGGCCGGACATCAATGAGCAGTTCTTC
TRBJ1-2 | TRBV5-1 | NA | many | CASSLAPGPGGYGYTF | TGCGCCAGCAGCTTGGCCCCTGGCCCGGGTGGGTATGGCTACACCTTC
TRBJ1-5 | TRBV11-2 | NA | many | CASSLQGFNQPQHF | TGTGCCAGCAGTTTACAGGGATTCAATCAGCCCCAGCATTTT
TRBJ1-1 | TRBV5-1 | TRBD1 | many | CASSLTGDYTEAFF | TGCGCCAGCAGCTTAACAGGGGATTACACTGAAGCTTTCTTT
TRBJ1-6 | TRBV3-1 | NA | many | CASSQSTTNSPLHF | TGTGCCAGCAGCCAATCCACCACCAATTCACCCCTCCACTTT
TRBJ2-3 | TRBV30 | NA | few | CAWGPGPSTDTQYF | TGTGCCTGGGGCCCGGGACCCAGCACAGATACGCAGTATTTT
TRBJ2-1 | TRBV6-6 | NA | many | CASSQGPNNEQFF | TGTGCCAGCAGTCAGGGACCCAACAATGAGCAGTTCTTC
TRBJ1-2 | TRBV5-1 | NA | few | CASSLAGTYGYTF | TGCGCCAGCAGCTTGGCAGGCACCTATGGCTACACCTTC
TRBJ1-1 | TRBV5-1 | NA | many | CASSLVGGDTEAFF | TGCGCCAGCAGCTTGGTCGGGGGCGACACTGAAGCTTTCTTT
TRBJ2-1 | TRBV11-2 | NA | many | CASSPEPSDEQFF | TGTGCCAGCAGCCCAGAGCCCTCGGATGAGCAGTTCTTC
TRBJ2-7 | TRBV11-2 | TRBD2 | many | CASSLLAGSYEQYF | TGTGCCAGCAGCCTCCTAGCGGGGTCCTACGAGCAGTACTTC
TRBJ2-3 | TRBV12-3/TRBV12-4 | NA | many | CASSRTGNTQYF | TGTGCCAGCAGTCGGACGGGGAATACGCAGTATTTT
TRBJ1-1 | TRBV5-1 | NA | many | CASSLGVLNTEAFF | TGCGCCAGCAGCTTGGGGGTCCTGAACACTGAAGCTTTCTTT
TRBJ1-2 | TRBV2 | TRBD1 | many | CASSESSYHRTGGYTF | TGTGCCAGCAGTGAATCTTCTTACCACAGGACAGGTGGCTACACCTTC
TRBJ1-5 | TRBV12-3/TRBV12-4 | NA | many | CASLLGNQPQHF | TGTGCCAGCTTGCTGGGGAATCAGCCCCAGCATTTT
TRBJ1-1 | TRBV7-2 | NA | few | CASSEQLNTEAFF | TGTGCCAGCAGCGAGCAGTTGAACACTGAAGCTTTCTTT
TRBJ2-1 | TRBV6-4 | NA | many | CASSDLRQFSYNEQFF | TGTGCCAGCAGTGACTTGAGACAGTTCTCCTACAATGAGCAGTTCTTC
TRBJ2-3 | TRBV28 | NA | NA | CASSSPDTQYF | TGTGCCAGCAGTTCCCCCGATACGCAGTATTTT